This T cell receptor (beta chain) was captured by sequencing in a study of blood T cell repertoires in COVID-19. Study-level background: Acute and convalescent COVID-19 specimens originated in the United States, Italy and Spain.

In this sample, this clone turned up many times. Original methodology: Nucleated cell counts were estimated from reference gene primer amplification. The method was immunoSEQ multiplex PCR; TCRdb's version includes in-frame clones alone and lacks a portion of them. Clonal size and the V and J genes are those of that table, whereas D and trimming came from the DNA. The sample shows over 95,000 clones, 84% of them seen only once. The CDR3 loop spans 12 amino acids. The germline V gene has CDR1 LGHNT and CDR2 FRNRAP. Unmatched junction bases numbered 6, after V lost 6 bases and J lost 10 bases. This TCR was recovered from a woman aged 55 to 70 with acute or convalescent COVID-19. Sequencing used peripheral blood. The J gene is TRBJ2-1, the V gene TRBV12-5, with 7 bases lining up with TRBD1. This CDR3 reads CASGPGTVEQFF. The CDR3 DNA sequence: TGTGCTAGTGGACCCGGGACAGTAGAGCAGTTCTTC.